The sequence of this TCR beta chain was determined in a study of CD8 T cells in Susac syndrome. A word on this clonotype: Its target is not known.

Study findings and constraints: No clonal expansion appeared among CD4+ T cells in Susac patients.

Per the germline V gene, CDR1 is SGDLS and CDR2 is YYNGEE. This CDR3 is built from 16 residues. Trimming took 3 bases from V and 1 from J; bases not matched to a gene: 5. RNA amounts of about 0.5 to 1 ug underwent reverse transcription with random hexamers. Using its own MiXCR run on the immunoSEQ multiplex PCR reads, TCRdb lists one record per CDR3 protein. Among under 200,000 distinct CDR3 sequences listed, approximately 94% were seen once. The TCR sequence derives from a human donor with Susac syndrome. Input material: CD4+ T cells from PBMCs. The V call is TRBV9, the J call TRBJ2-3; TRBD2 matches 10 bases. Here the CDR3 DNA reads TGTGCCAGCAGCGCGTACCTAGCGGGGGGCACAGATACGCAGTATTTT. Translation gives CASSAYLAGGTDTQYF.